These T cell receptor beta chains were read from a single sample in a study of cytomegalovirus exposure and HLA in healthy donors. Produced via immunoSEQ multiplex PCR; TCRdb's table is partial and in-frame only. The sample includes more than 65,000 clones, 85% to 95% of them seen just once. Sequenced material: PBMCs. The receptors come from a young man in good health and CMV-seronegative. Each CDR3 is given with its conserved first and last residue. D genes are given only for firm matches. Only some rows state a clone size, as once, few, many or a class for expanded clones.

CDR3 length	clone size	V gene	D gene	J gene	CDR3 protein	CDR3 DNA
17	-	TRBV7-9	TRBD2	TRBJ2-1	CASSLPLRLAGGNEQFF	TGTGCCAGCAGCCTCCCGTTGCGGCTAGCGGGGGGCAATGAGCAGTTCTTC
14	-	TRBV29-1	-	TRBJ1-2	CSVDASAGTWGYTF	TGCAGCGTTGATGCTTCAGCAGGGACTTGGGGCTACACCTTC
15	-	TRBV13	TRBD1	TRBJ2-3	CASSSPGQGTDTQYF	TGTGCCAGCAGCTCCCCGGGACAGGGAACAGATACGCAGTATTTT
15	-	TRBV6-5	TRBD2	TRBJ2-3	CASSYGRGKTDTQYF	TGTGCCAGCAGTTACGGGCGGGGGAAGACAGATACGCAGTATTTT
14	-	TRBV11-3	TRBD1	TRBJ2-1	CASSEDRGENEQFF	TGTGCCAGCAGTGAGGACAGGGGTGAAAATGAGCAGTTCTTC
12	-	TRBV28	-	TRBJ1-5	CASSLPNQPQHF	TGTGCCAGCAGTTTACCTAATCAGCCCCAGCATTTT
15	once	TRBV19	-	TRBJ2-1	CASSIMVGSYNEQFF	TGTGCCAGTAGTATAATGGTCGGCTCCTACAATGAGCAGTTCTTC
14	-	TRBV7-9	TRBD2	TRBJ2-4	CASSSGLAENIQYF	TGTGCCAGCAGCTCGGGACTAGCTGAGAACATTCAGTACTTC
15	once	TRBV4-3	-	TRBJ2-1	CASSQDIEGHNEQFF	TGCGCCAGCAGCCAAGATATTGAGGGCCACAATGAGCAGTTCTTC
17	-	TRBV10-3	TRBD2	TRBJ2-3	CAISEHPAGDITDTQYF	TGTGCCATCAGTGAGCACCCAGCGGGAGACATCACAGATACGCAGTATTTT
16	few	TRBV18	-	TRBJ1-5	CASSPVRGGGNQPQHF	TGTGCCAGCTCACCTGTTAGGGGGGGCGGCAATCAGCCCCAGCATTTT
14	-	TRBV10-3	-	TRBJ2-5	CAISESSGRETQYF	TGTGCCATCAGTGAGTCGTCAGGGCGGGAGACCCAGTACTTC
17	-	TRBV10-2	-	TRBJ2-2	CASSEEGLASNTGELFF	TGCGCCAGCAGTGAGGAAGGGCTAGCGTCTAACACCGGGGAGCTGTTTTTT
15	-	TRBV12-5	-	TRBJ1-2	CASGFPGGGRIGYTF	TGTGCTAGTGGTTTCCCGGGGGGGGGAAGGATTGGCTACACCTTC
13	once	TRBV7-2	-	TRBJ1-4	CASSFFSNEKLFF	TGTGCCAGCAGCTTCTTCTCTAATGAAAAACTGTTTTTT
13	-	TRBV6-5	TRBD1	TRBJ1-1	CASSRDRALGAFF	TGTGCCAGCAGCCGGGACAGGGCGTTAGGGGCTTTCTTT
13	-	TRBV29-1	TRBD1	TRBJ2-7	CSVENRQGYEQYF	TGCAGCGTTGAAAATAGACAGGGCTACGAGCAGTACTTC
12	-	TRBV19	-	TRBJ1-2	CASSIGQYGYTF	TGTGCCAGTAGTATAGGGCAGTATGGCTACACCTTC
15	-	TRBV7-6	-	TRBJ2-3	CASSLRSLGTDTQYF	TGTGCCAGCAGCTTACGGAGTTTGGGCACAGATACGCAGTATTTT
13	-	TRBV5-6	TRBD1	TRBJ1-2	CASSYDRGRRYTF	TGTGCCAGCAGTTACGACAGGGGGAGAAGGTACACCTTC